What follows are 2 T cell receptor beta chains derived from one specimen sequenced in a study of shared clonotypes between healthy human individuals. Only CD45RO-negative cells positively selected for CCR7 counted as naive CD8 cells, so terminally differentiated effector memory CD45RA+ cells were excluded. Libraries were prepared by immunoSEQ multiplex PCR; TCRdb keeps only in-frame clonotypes and omits some of them. The sample holds roughly 1,800,000 clones, about 95% seen once. What was sequenced was naive CD8+ T cells sorted from blood. The origin of the receptors is a young man in good health.

The chain couples TRBV27 to TRBJ2-1; TRBD2 matches at 9 bases. Germline V gene lookup returns CDR1 MNHEY and CDR2 SMNVEV (reference sequence). This CDR3 region has 13 residues. V lost 3 bases to trimming and J lost 7 bases; unmatched junction nucleotides: 1. CDR3 sequence reads: CASSFTSGNEQFF. In DNA form, the CDR3 reads TGTGCCAGCAGTTTTACTAGCGGGAATGAGCAGTTCTTC.

This sequence joins TRBV27 and TRBJ2-7, with D possibly TRBD2 on 5 matching bases. This CDR3 is 14 amino acids long. Germline V gene sequence: CDR1 MNHEY, CDR2 SMNVEV (reference sequence). The V end lost 0 bases, the J end lost 5 bases, and 11 bases lay between the germline ends. CDR3 DNA: TGTGCCAGCAGTTTATCAAACTCGGGAAACGAGCAGTACTTC. Encoded protein: CASSLSNSGNEQYF.